A selection of T cell receptor beta chains follows, all from one sample in a study of beta chain features in type 1 diabetes. Libraries were prepared by immunoSEQ multiplex PCR; TCRdb keeps only in-frame clonotypes and omits some of them. The sample comprises over 700,000 clones, 15% to 20% of which are singletons, and 0.023% rests with the top ten. The sample comprised naive CD4+ T cells from blood. The receptor set was obtained from a woman aged 18-35 years in good health. Each CDR3 is given with its conserved first and last residue. D genes are given only for firm matches. Size is stated for part of the rows, as once, few or many counts, or as a class when the clone is expanded.

j_call v_call clone_size d_call cdr3_aa cdr3_nt
TRBJ2-5 TRBV4-2 - - CASSQKAGWQETQYF TGTGCCAGCAGCCAGAAAGCAGGGTGGCAAGAGACCCAGTACTTC
TRBJ2-1 TRBV14 many TRBD2 CASSQDVSSGRRREQFF TGTGCCAGCAGCCAAGATGTTTCTAGCGGGAGACGTCGGGAGCAGTTCTTC
TRBJ1-1 TRBV4-1 - TRBD1 CASSQDWIQGGTEAFF TGCGCCAGCAGCCAAGATTGGATCCAGGGGGGCACTGAAGCTTTCTTT
TRBJ2-3 TRBV28 few - CASSLSLFSGTDTQYF TGTGCCAGCAGTTTATCGCTCTTCTCTGGCACAGATACGCAGTATTTT
TRBJ1-5 TRBV18 - TRBD1 CASSRGTENQPQHF TGTGCCAGCTCAAGGGGGACAGAAAATCAGCCCCAGCATTTT
TRBJ2-5 TRBV18 - - CASSPRSGLQETQYF TGTGCCAGCTCACCACGTAGTGGGCTTCAAGAGACCCAGTACTTC
TRBJ2-1 TRBV27 few TRBD2 CASSRPGLAYNEQFF TGTGCCAGCAGTCGTCCGGGACTAGCATACAATGAGCAGTTCTTC
TRBJ1-3 TRBV6-6 - - CASSYVGTGNTIYF TGTGCCAGCAGTTACGTGGGAACTGGAAACACCATATATTTT
TRBJ1-1 TRBV14 few TRBD1 CASRQGAEAFF TGTGCCAGCAGACAGGGGGCTGAAGCTTTCTTT
TRBJ1-2 TRBV19 - - CASSIRDFYGYTF TGTGCCAGTAGTATTCGAGACTTCTATGGCTACACCTTC
TRBJ1-2 TRBV6-6 few - CASRIQAGLGYTF TGTGCCAGCAGAATCCAAGCAGGGCTTGGCTACACCTTC
TRBJ2-1 TRBV7-2 few - CASSLRDEDYNEQFF TGTGCCAGCAGCTTGCGGGATGAAGATTACAATGAGCAGTTCTTC
TRBJ2-5 TRBV5-1 few - CASSLPGGFQETQYF TGCGCCAGCAGCTTGCCAGGAGGGTTCCAAGAGACCCAGTACTTC
TRBJ1-5 TRBV28 - - CASSGRLTYSNQPQHF TGTGCCAGCAGTGGGCGTCTCACTTATAGCAATCAGCCCCAGCATTTT
TRBJ2-6 TRBV28 few - CASNHGGSGANVLTF TGTGCCAGCAACCACGGTGGCTCTGGGGCCAACGTCCTGACTTTC
TRBJ2-7 TRBV6-6 few - CASSVFSAAIYEQYF TGTGCCAGCAGTGTTTTTTCAGCCGCGATCTACGAGCAGTACTTC
TRBJ1-5 TRBV7-9 - - CASSLTGPHQPQHF TGTGCCAGCAGCTTAACAGGGCCTCACCAGCCCCAGCATTTT
TRBJ1-2 TRBV4-2 few - CASSQVTDNYGYTF TGTGCCAGCAGCCAAGTTACGGATAACTATGGCTACACCTTC
TRBJ2-5 TRBV5-1 - - CASSFTEETQYF TGCGCCAGCAGCTTTACCGAAGAGACCCAGTACTTC
TRBJ2-1 TRBV29-1 - - CSGSTSPSYNEQFF TGCAGCGGATCGACTAGTCCCTCCTACAATGAGCAGTTCTTC
TRBJ2-1 TRBV28 few TRBD2 CASNSGTSGPNEQFF TGTGCCAGCAACTCCGGGACTAGCGGCCCCAATGAGCAGTTCTTC
TRBJ2-1 TRBV6-7 - - CASSYPGQGSRNEQFF TGTGCCAGCAGTTACCCCGGGCAGGGAAGTCGAAATGAGCAGTTCTTC
TRBJ2-5 TRBV7-2 - TRBD1 CASSLVGQTQETQYF TGTGCCAGCAGCTTAGTGGGACAGACCCAAGAGACCCAGTACTTC
TRBJ2-7 TRBV7-9 few TRBD1 CASSFEPGQDSYEQYF TGTGCCAGCAGCTTCGAACCGGGACAGGACTCCTACGAGCAGTACTTC
TRBJ2-1 TRBV7-2 few TRBD2 CASSQALAGTNEQFF TGTGCCAGCAGCCAGGCCCTAGCGGGAACCAATGAGCAGTTCTTC
TRBJ2-5 TRBV5-4 once TRBD2 CASSSRSGGQETQYF TGTGCCAGCAGCTCCCGGAGCGGGGGACAAGAGACCCAGTACTTC
TRBJ1-5 TRBV4-2 - - CASSQADSSDQPQHF TGTGCCAGCAGCCAAGCAGACAGCTCAGATCAGCCCCAGCATTTT
TRBJ2-1 TRBV7-2 - TRBD2 CASSLRLAQHNEQFF TGTGCCAGCAGCTTACGACTAGCACAACACAATGAGCAGTTCTTC
TRBJ2-1 TRBV11-2 - TRBD2 CASRGLAGVGHEQFF TGTGCCAGCAGGGGACTAGCGGGAGTGGGTCATGAGCAGTTCTTC
TRBJ2-7 TRBV27 few - CASSSTYKITYEQYF TGTGCCAGCAGTTCAACTTACAAGATCACCTACGAGCAGTACTTC
TRBJ2-6 TRBV6-5 few - CASRGGGSGANVLTF TGTGCCAGCAGGGGGGGAGGCTCTGGGGCCAACGTCCTGACTTTC
TRBJ1-5 TRBV2 few TRBD1 CASSGQGLQPQHF TGTGCCAGCAGTGGACAGGGGCTTCAGCCCCAGCATTTT
TRBJ1-1 TRBV5-1 few - CASSLVGGRSRAFF TGCGCCAGCAGCTTGGTTGGGGGGCGCAGTAGAGCTTTCTTT
TRBJ2-3 TRBV7-2 - TRBD2 CASSFLAGRGDTQYF TGTGCCAGCAGTTTTCTAGCGGGAAGGGGAGATACGCAGTATTTT
TRBJ2-7 TRBV5-4 few - CASSRWAGVGSEQYF TGTGCCAGCAGCCGTTGGGCAGGGGTGGGGAGCGAGCAGTACTTC
TRBJ2-7 TRBV7-2 few - CASSLQGRYEQYF TGTGCCAGCAGCTTACAGGGGAGGTACGAGCAGTACTTC
TRBJ2-5 TRBV28 few TRBD2 CASSLTSTETQYF TGTGCCAGCAGTTTGACTAGCACTGAGACCCAGTACTTC
TRBJ1-3 TRBV10-3 - - CAISDRGIGNTIYF TGTGCCATCAGTGACAGGGGCATAGGAAACACCATATATTTT
TRBJ1-2 TRBV28 - - CASSLLIGGYTF TGTGCCAGCAGTTTATTGATTGGGGGCTACACCTTC
TRBJ2-5 TRBV7-2 few - CASSLSGPFVTQYF TGTGCCAGCAGCTTATCGGGGCCGTTCGTGACCCAGTACTTC
TRBJ2-1 TRBV27 - - CASSPRGYYNEQFF TGTGCCAGCAGTCCCCGGGGGTACTACAATGAGCAGTTCTTC
TRBJ2-1 TRBV9 - TRBD1 CASSAGQATNEQFF TGTGCCAGCAGCGCGGGACAGGCCACCAATGAGCAGTTCTTC
TRBJ2-1 TRBV28 few TRBD2 CASSLTPGTSGSFYNEQFF TGTGCCAGCAGTTTAACGCCGGGGACTAGCGGGAGTTTTTACAATGAGCAGTTCTTC
TRBJ2-7 TRBV7-2 few TRBD2 CASSLGGSGRYEQYF TGTGCCAGCAGCTTAGGCGGTAGCGGGAGGTACGAGCAGTACTTC
TRBJ2-1 TRBV28 few TRBD2 CASSRLAGGYEQFF TGTGCCAGCAGTAGACTAGCGGGAGGCTATGAGCAGTTCTTC
TRBJ1-4 TRBV29-1 few TRBD1 CSVEGTATNEKLFF TGCAGCGTTGAGGGGACAGCAACTAATGAAAAACTGTTTTTT
TRBJ1-1 TRBV7-2 few - CASSPYMNTEAFF TGTGCCAGCAGCCCTTACATGAACACTGAAGCTTTCTTT
TRBJ2-7 TRBV4-3 - TRBD2 CASSQAPSGSYEQYF TGCGCCAGCAGCCAAGCCCCTAGCGGGAGCTACGAGCAGTACTTC
TRBJ2-3 TRBV6-1 - - CASSLQGDTDTQYF TGTGCCAGCAGTCTCCAAGGGGACACAGATACGCAGTATTTT
TRBJ2-7 TRBV6-5 - TRBD2 CASSYSAGDGYEQYF TGTGCCAGCAGTTACAGTGCGGGAGACGGCTACGAGCAGTACTTC
TRBJ2-7 TRBV6-1 - - CASSELTGGLSYEQYF TGTGCCAGCAGTGAATTGACCGGCGGCCTATCCTACGAGCAGTACTTC
TRBJ2-1 TRBV2 few - CASSVLPTTLGEQFF TGTGCCAGCAGTGTCTTACCCACAACCTTGGGTGAGCAGTTCTTC
TRBJ2-2 TRBV18 - - CASSPGSATGELFF TGTGCCAGCTCACCCGGAAGTGCCACCGGGGAGCTGTTTTTT
TRBJ2-5 TRBV5-1 - - CASSTVPLGLQETQYF TGCGCCAGCAGCACGGTCCCCCTGGGGCTACAAGAGACCCAGTACTTC
TRBJ2-5 TRBV7-3 few - CASSLTFLDCQQETQYF TGTGCCAGCAGCTTAACCTTTCTGGACTGCCAACAAGAGACCCAGTACTTC
TRBJ1-1 TRBV7-2 few - CASSSRQAGGSAAFF TGTGCCAGCAGCTCCAGACAGGCTGGAGGTTCGGCAGCTTTCTTT
TRBJ1-2 TRBV6-6 - - CASSYPTEDYTF TGTGCCAGCAGTTACCCGACAGAGGACTACACCTTC
TRBJ1-5 TRBV20-1 few - CSAGGQPQHF TGCAGCGCCGGGGGTCAGCCCCAGCATTTT